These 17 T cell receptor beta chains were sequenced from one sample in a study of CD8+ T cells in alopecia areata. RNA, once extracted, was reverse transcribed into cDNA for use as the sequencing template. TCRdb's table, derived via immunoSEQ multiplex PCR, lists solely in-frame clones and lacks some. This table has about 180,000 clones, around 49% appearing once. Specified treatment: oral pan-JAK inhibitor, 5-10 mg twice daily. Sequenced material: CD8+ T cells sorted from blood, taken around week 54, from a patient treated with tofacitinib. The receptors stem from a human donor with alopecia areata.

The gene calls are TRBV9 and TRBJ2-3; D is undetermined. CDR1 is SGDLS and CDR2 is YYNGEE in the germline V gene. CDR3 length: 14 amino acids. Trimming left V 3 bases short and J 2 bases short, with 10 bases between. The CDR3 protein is CASSGGSTTDTQYF. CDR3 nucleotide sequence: TGTGCCAGCAGCGGGGGTTCCACCACAGATACGCAGTATTTT.

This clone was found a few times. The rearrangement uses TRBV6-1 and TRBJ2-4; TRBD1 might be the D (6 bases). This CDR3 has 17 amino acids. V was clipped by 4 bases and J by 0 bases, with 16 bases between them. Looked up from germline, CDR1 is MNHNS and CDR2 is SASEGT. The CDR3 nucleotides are TGTGCCAGCAGTGGACAGACAGGAACCCTAGCCAAAAACATTCAGTACTTC. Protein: CASSGQTGTLAKNIQYF.

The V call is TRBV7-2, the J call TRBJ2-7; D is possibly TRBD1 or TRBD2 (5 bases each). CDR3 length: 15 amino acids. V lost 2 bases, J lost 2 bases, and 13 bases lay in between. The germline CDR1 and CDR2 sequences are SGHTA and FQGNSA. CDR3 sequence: CASSLRGSRPYEQYF. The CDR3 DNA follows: TGTGCCAGCAGCTTACGGGGCAGTCGACCCTACGAGCAGTACTTC.

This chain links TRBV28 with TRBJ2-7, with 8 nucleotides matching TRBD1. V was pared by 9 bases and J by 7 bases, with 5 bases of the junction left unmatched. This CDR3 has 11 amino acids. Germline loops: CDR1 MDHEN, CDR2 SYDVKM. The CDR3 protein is CASTTGGEQYF. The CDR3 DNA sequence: TGTGCCAGTACTACAGGGGGGGAGCAGTACTTC.

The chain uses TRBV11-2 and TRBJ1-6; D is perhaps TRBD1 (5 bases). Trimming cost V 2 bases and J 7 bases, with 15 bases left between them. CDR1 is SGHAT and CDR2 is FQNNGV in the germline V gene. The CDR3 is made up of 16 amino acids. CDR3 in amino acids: CASSLHPGLRNSPLHF. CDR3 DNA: TGTGCCAGCAGCTTACACCCGGGACTTCGGAATTCACCCCTCCACTTT.

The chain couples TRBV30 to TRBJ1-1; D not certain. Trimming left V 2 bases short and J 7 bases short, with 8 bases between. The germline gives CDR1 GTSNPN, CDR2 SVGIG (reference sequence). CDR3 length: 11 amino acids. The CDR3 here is CAWSPGIEAFF. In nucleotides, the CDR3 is TGTGCCTGGAGTCCTGGGATTGAAGCTTTCTTT.

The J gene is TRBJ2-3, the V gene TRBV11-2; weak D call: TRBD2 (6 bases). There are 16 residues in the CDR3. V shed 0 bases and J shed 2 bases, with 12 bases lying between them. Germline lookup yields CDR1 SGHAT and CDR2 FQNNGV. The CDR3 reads CASSLDPTSPTDTQYF. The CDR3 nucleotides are TGTGCCAGCAGCTTAGATCCCACTAGCCCCACAGATACGCAGTATTTT.

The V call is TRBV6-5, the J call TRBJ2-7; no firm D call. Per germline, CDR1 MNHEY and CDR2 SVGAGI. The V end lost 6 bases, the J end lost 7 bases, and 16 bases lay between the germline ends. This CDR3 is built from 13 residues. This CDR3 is CASSKGPLWEQYF. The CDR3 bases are TGTGCCAGCAGCAAAGGACCGCTCTGGGAGCAGTACTTC.

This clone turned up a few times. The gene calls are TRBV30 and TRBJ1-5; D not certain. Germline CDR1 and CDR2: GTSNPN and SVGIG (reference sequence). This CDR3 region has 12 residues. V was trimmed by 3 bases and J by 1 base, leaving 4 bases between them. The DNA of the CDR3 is TGTGCCTGGAGCCCCAGCAATCAGCCCCAGCATTTT. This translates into CAWSPSNQPQHF. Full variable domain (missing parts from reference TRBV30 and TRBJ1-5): SQTIHQWPATLVQPVGSPLSLECTVEGTSNPNLYWYRQAAGRGLQLLFYSVGIGQISSEVPQNLSASRPQDRQFILSSKKLLLSDSGFYLCAWSPSNQPQHFGDGTRLSIL.

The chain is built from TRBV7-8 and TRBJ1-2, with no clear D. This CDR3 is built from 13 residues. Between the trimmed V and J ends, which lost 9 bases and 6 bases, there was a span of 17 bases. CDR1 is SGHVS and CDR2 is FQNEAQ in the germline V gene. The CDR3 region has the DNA TGTGCCAGTCGTCCGACGAGGGATGATGGCTACACCTTC. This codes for CASRPTRDDGYTF.

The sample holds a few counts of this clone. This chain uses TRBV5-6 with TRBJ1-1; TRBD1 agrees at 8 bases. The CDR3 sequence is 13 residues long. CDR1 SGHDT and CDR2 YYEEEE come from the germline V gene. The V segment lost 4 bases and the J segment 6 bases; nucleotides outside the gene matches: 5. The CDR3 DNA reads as TGTGCCAGCAGCGTGGACAGGGCCCCTGAAGCTTTCTTT. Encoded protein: CASSVDRAPEAFF.

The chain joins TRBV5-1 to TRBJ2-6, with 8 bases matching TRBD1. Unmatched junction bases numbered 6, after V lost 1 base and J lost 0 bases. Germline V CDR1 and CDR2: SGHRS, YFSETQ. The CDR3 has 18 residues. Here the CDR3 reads CASSLTGQGGSGANVLTF. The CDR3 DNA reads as TGCGCCAGCAGCTTGACAGGACAGGGAGGCTCTGGGGCCAACGTCCTGACTTTC.

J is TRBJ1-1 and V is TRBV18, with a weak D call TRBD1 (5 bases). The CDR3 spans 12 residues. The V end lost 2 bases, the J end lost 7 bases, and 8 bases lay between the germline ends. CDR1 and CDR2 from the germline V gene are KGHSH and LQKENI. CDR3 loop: CASSPSQGEAFF. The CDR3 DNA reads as TGTGCCAGCTCACCATCCCAGGGTGAAGCTTTCTTT.

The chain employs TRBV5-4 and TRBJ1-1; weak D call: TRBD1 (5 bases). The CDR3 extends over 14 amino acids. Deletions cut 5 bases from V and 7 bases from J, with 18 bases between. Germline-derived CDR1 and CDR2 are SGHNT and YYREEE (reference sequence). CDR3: CASRTGGRDGEAFF. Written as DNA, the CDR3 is TGTGCCAGCAGAACGGGAGGAAGGGACGGTGAAGCTTTCTTT.

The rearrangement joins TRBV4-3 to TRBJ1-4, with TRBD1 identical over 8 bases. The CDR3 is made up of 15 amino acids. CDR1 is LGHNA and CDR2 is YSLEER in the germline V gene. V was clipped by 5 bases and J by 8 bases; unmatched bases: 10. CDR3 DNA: TGCGCCAGCAGCAAATTGGACAGGGCAGGGGAAAAACTGTTTTTT. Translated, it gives CASSKLDRAGEKLFF.

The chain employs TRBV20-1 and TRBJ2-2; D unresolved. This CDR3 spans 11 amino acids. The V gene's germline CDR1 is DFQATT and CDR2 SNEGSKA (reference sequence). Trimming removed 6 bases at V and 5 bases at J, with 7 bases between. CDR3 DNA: TGCAGTGCCGTGGGGACCGGGGAGCTGTTTTTT. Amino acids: CSAVGTGELFF.

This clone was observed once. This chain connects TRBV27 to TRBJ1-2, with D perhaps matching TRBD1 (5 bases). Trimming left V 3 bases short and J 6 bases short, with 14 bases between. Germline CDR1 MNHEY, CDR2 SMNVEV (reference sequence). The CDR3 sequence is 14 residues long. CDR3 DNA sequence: TGTGCCAGCAGTTTTTGGGGTTCGGGGGATGGCTACACCTTC. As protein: CASSFWGSGDGYTF.